This T cell receptor (beta chain) was identified during a study of T cells in Graves' hyperthyroidism and ophthalmopathy. Regarding this clonotype: The antigen remains unidentified.

TCR beta CDR3 regions were amplified from RNA transcripts. Primed by the HTBI set, a first-round RT-PCR was run on the TCR CDR3. TCRdb analysed the multiplex PCR reads with MiXCR anew, one entry per CDR3 protein. The sample has hundreds of thousands of distinct CDR3 sequences; 15% to 17% are singletons. Study results and limitations: Among clonotypes expanded in thyroid above 0.001, most were also found in blood.

V was pared by 5 bases and J by 8 bases, with 7 bases of the junction left unmatched. From germline, CDR1 is MNHNS and CDR2 SASEGT. This CDR3 is built from 13 residues. Reasons for excluding patients were uncontrolled infection, other autoimmune disease, pregnancy or lactation. Diagnoses rested on clinical symptoms, serum thyroxine and TRAb, thyroid ultrasound and orbital computed tomography. This TCR came from a woman aged 18-30 years with Graves' hyperthyroidism. Specimen: blood. V and J are TRBV6-1 and TRBJ1-1, with 8 bases identical to TRBD1. As DNA, the CDR3 is TGTGCCAGCAGTACCGGGGGACAGGAAGAAGCTTTCTTT. This translates into CASSTGGQEEAFF.